Each of the 21 T cell receptor beta chains below was sequenced from the same sample in a study of Graves' ophthalmopathy and Graves' hyperthyroidism. TCR beta CDR3 amplification used RNA transcripts. HTBI primers were employed in first-round RT-PCR, then a second-round multiplex PCR followed. TCRdb reanalysed the multiplex PCR reads using MiXCR and keeps one entry per CDR3 protein. This table holds more than 1,000,000 distinct CDR3 sequences, around a third found once. The sequenced sample consisted of peripheral blood or thyroid tissue (not recorded which). Receptor source: an adult man with Graves' hyperthyroidism.

In its sample, this clonotype was seen many times. This CDR3 is CSVEMGRGYEQYF. CDR3 DNA sequence: TGCAGCGTTGAGATGGGGAGGGGCTACGAGCAGTACTTC. This chain uses TRBV29-1 with TRBJ2-7, with 7 bases fitting TRBD2. The V and J ends lost 3 bases and 3 bases, in that order; junction bases with no gene match: 5. CDR3 length equals 13 residues. CDR1 and CDR2 from the germline V gene are SQVTM and ANQGSEA.

This clonotype was seen only a few times. The chain carries TRBV7-2 and TRBJ2-2, with D possibly being TRBD2 (6 bases). CDR1 is SGHTA, CDR2 FQGNSA, per germline. V lost 0 bases, J lost 5 bases, and 10 bases lay in between. The CDR3 is 15 residues long. CDR3 in amino acids: CASSLASGGTGELFF. CDR3 DNA sequence: TGTGCCAGCAGCTTAGCTAGCGGAGGAACCGGGGAGCTGTTTTTT. The entire variable domain, with the rest obtained from reference TRBV7-2 and TRBJ2-2, is as follows: GAGVSQSPSNKVTEKGKDVELRCDPISGHTALYWYRQSLGQGLEFLIYFQGNSAPDKSGLPSDRFSAERTGGSVSTLTIQRTQQEDSAVYLCASSLASGGTGELFFGEGSRLTVL.

The sample holds many counts of this clonotype. This rearrangement joins TRBV7-9 to TRBJ2-6; D is unclear. The CDR3 extends over 15 amino acids. V lost 3 bases, J lost 3 bases, and 9 bases lay in between. Germline CDR1 reads SEHNR; CDR2 reads FQNEAQ (reference sequence). Written as DNA, the CDR3 is TGTGCCAGCAGCTTGCAAGGGATTGGGGCCAACGTCCTGACTTTC. Protein product: CASSLQGIGANVLTF.

This clonotype appeared many times. The J gene is TRBJ2-7, the V gene TRBV20-1, with 7 bases matching TRBD2. V was pared by 0 bases and J by 4 bases, with 9 bases of the junction left unmatched. The V gene's germline CDR1 is DFQATT and CDR2 SNEGSKA (reference sequence). The CDR3 sequence is 15 residues long. The CDR3 protein is CSARDWGEGRYEQYF. The CDR3 bases are TGCAGTGCTAGAGATTGGGGGGAGGGGAGATACGAGCAGTACTTC.

This clonotype was seen repeatedly, ten times or more. The chain couples TRBV5-1 to TRBJ1-3; D call uncertain. Trimming left V 5 bases short and J 9 bases short, with 18 bases between. CDR1 is SGHRS, CDR2 YFSETQ, per germline. There are 14 residues in the CDR3. CDR3 nucleotide sequence: TGCGCCAGCAGTTCCACCGGCCCTCTGAGCACCATATATTTT. This gives the protein CASSSTGPLSTIYF.

The chain has TRBV25-1 and TRBJ1-2; 8 bases align to TRBD1. CDR1 MGHDK and CDR2 SYGVNS come from the germline V gene. The junction had 22 bases not matched to a gene; V was cut back by 11 bases and J by 8 bases. The CDR3 consists of 16 residues. As DNA, the CDR3 is TGTGCCTGGACCGCCCCGGCGAGCAGGGGGCGTGGAGGCTACACCTTC. The encoded protein is CAWTAPASRGRGGYTF.

This clonotype came up a few times. The chain has TRBV12-3 or TRBV12-4 and TRBJ2-5; D not resolved. V was clipped by 6 bases and J by 5 bases, with 10 bases between them. This CDR3 has 12 residues. Here the CDR3 reads CASRLKEETQYF. The CDR3 nucleotides are TGTGCCAGCAGACTGAAGGAGGAGACCCAGTACTTC.

The V gene is TRBV7-9, the J gene TRBJ2-7; possible D gene TRBD2, 6 bases. The CDR3 is 14 amino acids. The V gene lost 2 bases and the J gene lost 5 bases, with 13 bases spanning the gap. Per germline, CDR1 SEHNR and CDR2 FQNEAQ (reference sequence). CDR3 nucleotides: TGTGCCAGCAGCTTATATTCCGGGAGTGACGAGCAGTACTTC. Translated: CASSLYSGSDEQYF.

The rearrangement links TRBV9 to TRBJ1-1, with TRBD1 as a possible D gene (5 bases). The ends were cut back, 0 bases at V and 7 bases at J, with 13 bases in the middle. Germline lookup yields CDR1 SGDLS and CDR2 YYNGEE. This CDR3 contains 14 residues. The CDR3 DNA sequence: TGTGCCAGCAGCGTAGATTGGGGCGGCAATGAAGCTTTCTTT. This codes for CASSVDWGGNEAFF.

This clonotype was counted ten times or more. This chain joins TRBV24-1 and TRBJ2-7; no clear D. The CDR3 contains 14 residues. Germline lookup yields CDR1 KGHDR and CDR2 SFDVKD. Between the trimmed V and J ends, which lost 5 bases and 4 bases, there was a span of 14 bases. DNA of the CDR3: TGTGCCACCAGTGGTTCGGATGTGGGATACGAGCAGTACTTC. This encodes CATSGSDVGYEQYF.

In this sample, this clonotype turned up many times. The chain couples TRBV24-1 to TRBJ2-2, with 7 bases identical to TRBD1. The CDR3 runs 16 residues. Germline assignment: CDR1 KGHDR and CDR2 SFDVKD. V lost 4 bases and J lost 3; bases outside the gene matches: 7. The CDR3 nucleotides are TGTGCCACCAGTGACCCCGACAGGGCGGACACCGGGGAGCTGTTTTTT. This encodes CATSDPDRADTGELFF.

The chain has TRBV29-1 and TRBJ1-2; 9 positions agree with TRBD1. Germline V gene lookup returns CDR1 SQVTM and CDR2 ANQGSEA. Trimming at V came to 4 bases and at J to 12 bases, leaving 12 bases not matched to a gene. CDR3 length: 13 residues. This CDR3 reads CSVGGQGSSGNTF. The CDR3 nucleotides read TGCAGCGTTGGGGGACAGGGCAGCTCTGGAAACACCTTC. Drawing the rest from reference TRBV29-1 and TRBJ1-2, the complete variable domain is SAVISQKPSRDICQRGTSLTIQCQVDSQVTMMFWYRQQPGQSLTLIATANQGSEATYESGFVIDKFPISRPNLTFSTLTVSNMSPEDSSIYLCSVGGQGSSGNTFGSGTRLTVV.

CDR3 residues: CASAPATNEKLFF. In DNA, the CDR3 is TGTGCCAGCGCACCTGCAACTAATGAAAAACTGTTTTTT. The V call is TRBV9, the J call TRBJ1-4; D uncertain. The V and J ends lost 7 bases and 0 bases respectively, with 7 bases between them. Per germline, CDR1 SGDLS and CDR2 YYNGEE. This CDR3 has 13 amino acids. The whole variable domain, remainder taken from reference TRBV9 and TRBJ1-4, is DSGVTQTPKHLITATGQRVTLRCSPRSGDLSVYWYQQSLDQGLQFLIQYYNGEERAKGNILERFSAQQFPDLHSELNLSSLELGDSALYFCASAPATNEKLFFGSGTQLSVL.

The table lists this clonotype with a count of one. It is likely a read error, because the conserved phenylalanine at the end of the CDR3 is missing. The J gene is TRBJ2-7, the V gene TRBV5-8; maybe TRBD2 (7 bases). V lost 6 bases, J lost 5 bases, and 21 bases lay in between. CDR3 length equals 15 residues. Germline assignment: CDR1 SGHTS and CDR2 YDEGEE. The CDR3 coding sequence is TGTGCCAGCACCCCGGTGGGGGGGGCCATGGACGAGCAGTACCTC. Its translation is CASTPVGGAMDEQYL.

The chain has TRBV29-1 and TRBJ1-5, with D possibly TRBD1 on 6 matching bases. Per germline, CDR1 SQVTM and CDR2 ANQGSEA. V was cut by 4 bases and J by 9 bases, with 16 bases left in between. CDR3 size: 13 residues. The CDR3 protein is CSVADSHNWPQHF. For the CDR3, the DNA is TGCAGCGTTGCGGACAGCCACAATTGGCCCCAGCATTTT.

This clonotype showed up just a few times. The chain recombines TRBV25-1 with TRBJ2-2; D might be TRBD2 (6 bases). Trimming left V 4 bases short and J 7 bases short, with 19 bases between. The CDR3 totals 16 residues. The germline V gene encodes CDR1 MGHDK and CDR2 SYGVNS. The CDR3 is CASSARSPLGSGELFF. The DNA for the CDR3 is TGTGCCAGCAGTGCTAGATCTCCTCTCGGGAGCGGGGAGCTGTTTTTT.

The table lists this clonotype with many counts. This chain joins TRBV4-3 and TRBJ1-2; D gene ambiguous. CDR1 and CDR2 from the germline V gene are LGHNA and YSLEER. The germline V and J ends were trimmed by 0 bases and 4 bases, with 12 bases remaining between them. The CDR3 runs 15 residues. DNA for the CDR3: TGCGCCAGCAGCCAAGATCTGGTCTTTTCCTATGGCTACACCTTC. This translates into CASSQDLVFSYGYTF.

This chain joins TRBV10-3 and TRBJ1-4, with 7 bases that match TRBD1. Trimming at V came to 6 bases and at J to 8 bases, leaving 39 bases not matched to a gene. Per germline, CDR1 ENHRY and CDR2 SYGVKD. The CDR3 covers 24 residues. The CDR3 spells CAISKVGQVNCWHRSDDSWEKLFF. The CDR3 DNA sequence: TGTGCCATCAGCAAGGTCGGACAGGTGAACTGCTGGCACAGAAGTGACGACAGTTGGGAAAAACTGTTTTTT.

The chain has TRBV3-1 and TRBJ1-2; 9 positions match TRBD1. The CDR3 is 15 amino acids. V shed 4 bases, J shed 3 bases, and the junction held 6 bases outside the gene matches. In germline, CDR1 is LGHDT, CDR2 YNNKEL (reference sequence). CDR3 sequence: CASSPVGTGHYGYTF. Written as DNA, the CDR3 is TGTGCCAGCAGCCCCGTCGGGACAGGGCACTATGGCTACACCTTC.

The chain employs TRBV7-2 and TRBJ2-5; D call uncertain. The germline V gene encodes CDR1 SGHTA and CDR2 FQGNSA. This CDR3 has 14 amino acids. V was trimmed by 5 bases and J by 5 bases, leaving 15 bases between them. CDR3 nucleotides: TGTGCCAGCAGCGTTAGATCAGGCCGGGAGACCCAGTACTTC. It yields the protein CASSVRSGRETQYF.

Points on this clonotype: This may arise from a read error, as a much more abundant clone is one base away. The chain has TRBV7-8 and TRBJ1-2; D may be TRBD1 (6 bases). This CDR3 is built from 13 residues. Germline V gene sequence: CDR1 SGHVS, CDR2 FQNEAQ. Trimming pared 7 bases from V and 4 bases from J, leaving 13 bases between. CDR3 sequence reads: CASIEGQPYGYTF. In DNA, the CDR3 is TGTGCCAGCATCGAGGGACAACCCTATGGCTACACCTTC.